This paragraph reports one T cell receptor (beta chain). Its target is unknown. These data are taken from a study of cytomegalovirus exposure and HLA in healthy donors. Study findings and constraints: CMV serostatus alone was available as immune exposure information. 87-base-pair reads could not separate some V segments, including TRBV6-2 and TRBV6-3. Listed as cytomegalovirus-associated were over 150 TCR beta chains.

The PCR ran on 60 Vbeta and 13 Jbeta primers. Sequenced by immunoSEQ multiplex PCR; TCRdb stores in-frame clones only, minus some. The table records approximately 190,000 clones, around 84% of them present only once. Germline loops: CDR1 MNHNY, CDR2 SVGAGI (reference sequence). Trimming took 7 bases from V and 5 from J; bases not matched to a gene: 10. The CDR3 covers 15 residues. This clonotype originated in a woman aged 45-60 years in good health and CMV-seropositive. The sample was PBMCs. This chain connects TRBV6-6 to TRBJ1-4; TRBD1 aligns across 7 bases. DNA for the CDR3: TGTGCCAGCAATCTCCGGGACAGTCAGAATGAAAAACTGTTTTTT. It encodes CASNLRDSQNEKLFF.